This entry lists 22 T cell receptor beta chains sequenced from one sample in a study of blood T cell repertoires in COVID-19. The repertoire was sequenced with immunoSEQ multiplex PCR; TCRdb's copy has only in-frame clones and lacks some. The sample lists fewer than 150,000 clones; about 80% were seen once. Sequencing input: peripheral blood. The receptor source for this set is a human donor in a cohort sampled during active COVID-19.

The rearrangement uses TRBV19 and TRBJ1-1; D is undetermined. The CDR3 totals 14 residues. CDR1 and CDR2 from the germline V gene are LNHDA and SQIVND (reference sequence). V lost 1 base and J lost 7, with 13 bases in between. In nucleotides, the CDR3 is TGTGCCAGTAGTATAGGGCGGCCGAACGATGAAGCTTTCTTT. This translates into CASSIGRPNDEAFF.

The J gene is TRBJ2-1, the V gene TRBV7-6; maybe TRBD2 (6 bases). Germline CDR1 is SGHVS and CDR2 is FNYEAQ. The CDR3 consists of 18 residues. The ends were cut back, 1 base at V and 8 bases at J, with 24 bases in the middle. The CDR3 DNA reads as TGTGCCAGCAGCTTAGACGGGAGATGGAGCTCCTTTTCGGATGAGCAGTTCTTC. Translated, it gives CASSLDGRWSSFSDEQFF.

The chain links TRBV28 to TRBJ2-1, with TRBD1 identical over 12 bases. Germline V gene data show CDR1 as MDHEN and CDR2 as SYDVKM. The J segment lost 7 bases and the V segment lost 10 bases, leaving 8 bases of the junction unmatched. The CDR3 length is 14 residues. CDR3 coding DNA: TGTGCCACCCGGGACAGGGGGCGAGGGAATGAGCAGTTCTTC. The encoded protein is CATRDRGRGNEQFF.

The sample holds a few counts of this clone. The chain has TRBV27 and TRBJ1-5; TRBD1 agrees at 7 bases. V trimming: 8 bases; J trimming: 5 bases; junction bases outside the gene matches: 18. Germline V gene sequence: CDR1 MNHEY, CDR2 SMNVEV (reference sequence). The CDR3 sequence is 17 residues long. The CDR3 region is CASGGLGGAVSDQPQHF. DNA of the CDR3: TGTGCCAGCGGTGGTTTAGGGGGCGCCGTGTCAGATCAGCCCCAGCATTTT.

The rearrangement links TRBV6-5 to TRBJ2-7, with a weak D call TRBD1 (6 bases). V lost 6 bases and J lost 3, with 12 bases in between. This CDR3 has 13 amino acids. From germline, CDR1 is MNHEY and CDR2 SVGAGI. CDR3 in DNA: TGTGCCAGCAGGAAACGGGACAACTACGAGCAGTACTTC. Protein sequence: CASRKRDNYEQYF.

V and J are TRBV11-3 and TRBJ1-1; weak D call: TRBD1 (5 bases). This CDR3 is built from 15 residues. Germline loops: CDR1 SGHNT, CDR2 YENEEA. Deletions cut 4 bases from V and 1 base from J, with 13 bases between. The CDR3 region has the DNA TGTGCCAGCAGCTCTGGGGGGGTCGAGAACACTGAAGCTTTCTTT. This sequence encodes CASSSGGVENTEAFF.

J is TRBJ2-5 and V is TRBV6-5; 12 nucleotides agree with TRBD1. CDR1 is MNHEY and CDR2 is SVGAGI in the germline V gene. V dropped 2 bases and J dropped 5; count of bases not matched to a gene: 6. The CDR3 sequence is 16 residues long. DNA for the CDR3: TGTGCCAGCAGTTACGGGACAGGGGGCTATCGGGAGACCCAGTACTTC. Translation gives CASSYGTGGYRETQYF.

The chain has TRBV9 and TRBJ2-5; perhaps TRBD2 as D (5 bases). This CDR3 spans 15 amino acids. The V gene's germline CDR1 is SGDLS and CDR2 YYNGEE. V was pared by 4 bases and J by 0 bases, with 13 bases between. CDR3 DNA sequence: TGTGCCAGCAGCCCCCGGGGTAGATACCAAGAGACCCAGTACTTC. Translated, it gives CASSPRGRYQETQYF.

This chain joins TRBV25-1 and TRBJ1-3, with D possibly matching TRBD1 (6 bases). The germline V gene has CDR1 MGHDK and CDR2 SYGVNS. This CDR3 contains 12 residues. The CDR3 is CPRGSSGNTIYF. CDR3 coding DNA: TGTCCTAGGGGGTCCTCTGGAAACACCATATATTTT.

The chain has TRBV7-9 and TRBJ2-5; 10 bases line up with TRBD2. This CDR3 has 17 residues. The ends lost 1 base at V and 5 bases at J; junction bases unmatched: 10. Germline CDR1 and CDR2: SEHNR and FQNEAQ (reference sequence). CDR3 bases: TGTGCCAGCAGCTTAGGGACCCTAGCGGGGGCAGATGAGACCCAGTACTTC. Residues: CASSLGTLAGADETQYF.

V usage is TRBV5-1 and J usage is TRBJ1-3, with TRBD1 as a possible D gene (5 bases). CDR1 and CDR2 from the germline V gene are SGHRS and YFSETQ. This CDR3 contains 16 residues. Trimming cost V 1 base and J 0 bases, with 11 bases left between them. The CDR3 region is CASSLKQASSGNTIYF. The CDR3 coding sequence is TGCGCCAGCAGCTTGAAACAGGCGAGCTCTGGAAACACCATATATTTT.

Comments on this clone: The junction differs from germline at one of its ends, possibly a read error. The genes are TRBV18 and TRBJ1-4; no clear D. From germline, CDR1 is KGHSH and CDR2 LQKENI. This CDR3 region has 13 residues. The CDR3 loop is CASSQYTSEKLFF. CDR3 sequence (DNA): TGTGCCAGCTCACAGTACACTAGTGAAAAACTGTTTTTT.

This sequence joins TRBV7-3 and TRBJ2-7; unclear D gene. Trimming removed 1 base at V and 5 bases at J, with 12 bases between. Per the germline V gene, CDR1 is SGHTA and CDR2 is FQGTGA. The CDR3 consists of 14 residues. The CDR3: CASSLSYSHDEQYF. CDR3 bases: TGTGCCAGCAGCTTAAGCTACAGTCACGACGAGCAGTACTTC.

The CDR3 DNA sequence: TGCGCCAGCAGCCCCCAAAGGGGGTACACCGGGGAGCTGTTTTTT. The encoded protein is CASSPQRGYTGELFF. V is TRBV4-1 and J is TRBJ2-2, with D perhaps matching TRBD1 (6 bases). This CDR3 is 15 amino acids long. The V and J ends lost 4 bases and 3 bases respectively, with 12 bases between them. Germline V gene sequence: CDR1 MGHRA, CDR2 YSYEKL.

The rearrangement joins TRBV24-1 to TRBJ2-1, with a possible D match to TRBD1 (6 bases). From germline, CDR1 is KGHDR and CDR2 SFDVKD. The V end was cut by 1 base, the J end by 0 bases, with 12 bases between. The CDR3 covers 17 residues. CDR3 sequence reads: CATSDFRGTSSYNEQFF. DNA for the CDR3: TGTGCCACCAGTGATTTTAGGGGGACGAGCTCCTACAATGAGCAGTTCTTC.

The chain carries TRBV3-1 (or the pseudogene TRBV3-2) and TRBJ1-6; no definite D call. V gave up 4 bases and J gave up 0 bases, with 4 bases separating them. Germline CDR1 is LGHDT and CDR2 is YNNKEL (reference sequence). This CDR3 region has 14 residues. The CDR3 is CASSLSSYNSPLHF. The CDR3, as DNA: TGTGCCAGCAGCCTCAGCTCCTATAATTCACCCCTCCACTTT.

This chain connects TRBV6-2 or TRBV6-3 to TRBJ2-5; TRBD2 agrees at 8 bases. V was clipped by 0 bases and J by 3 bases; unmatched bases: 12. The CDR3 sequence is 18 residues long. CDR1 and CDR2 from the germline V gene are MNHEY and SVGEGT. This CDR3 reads CASSYSQRGGGLKETQYF. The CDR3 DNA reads TGTGCCAGCAGTTACTCCCAACGTGGCGGGGGGCTAAAAGAGACCCAGTACTTC.

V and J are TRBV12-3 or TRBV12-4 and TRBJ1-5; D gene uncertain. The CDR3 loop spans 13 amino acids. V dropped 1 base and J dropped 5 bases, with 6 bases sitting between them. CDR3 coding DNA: TGTGCCAGCAGTTTAGAGGGAGATCAGCCCCAGCATTTT. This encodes CASSLEGDQPQHF.

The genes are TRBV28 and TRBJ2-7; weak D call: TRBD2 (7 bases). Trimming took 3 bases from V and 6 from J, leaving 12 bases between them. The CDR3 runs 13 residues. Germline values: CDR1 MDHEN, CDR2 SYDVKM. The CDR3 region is CASSFRGAAEQYF. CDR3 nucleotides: TGTGCCAGCAGTTTTCGGGGGGCCGCCGAGCAGTACTTC.

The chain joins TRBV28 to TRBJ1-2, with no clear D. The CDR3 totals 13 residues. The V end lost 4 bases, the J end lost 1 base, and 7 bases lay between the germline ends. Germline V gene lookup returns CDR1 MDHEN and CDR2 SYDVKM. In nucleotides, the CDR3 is TGTGCCAGCAGTTCCGGGAGTAACTATGGCTACACCTTC. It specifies CASSSGSNYGYTF.

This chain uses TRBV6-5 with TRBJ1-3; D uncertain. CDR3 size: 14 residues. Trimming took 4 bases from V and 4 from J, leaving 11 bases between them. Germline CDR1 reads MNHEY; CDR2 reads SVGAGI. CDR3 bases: TGTGCCAGCAGTTCCCTACCACAGGGAAACACCATATATTTT. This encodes CASSSLPQGNTIYF.

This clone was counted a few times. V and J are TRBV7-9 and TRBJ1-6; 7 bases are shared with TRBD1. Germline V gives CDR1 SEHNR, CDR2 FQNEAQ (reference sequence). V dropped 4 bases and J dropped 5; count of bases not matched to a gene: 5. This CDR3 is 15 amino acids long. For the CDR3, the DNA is TGTGCCAGCAGCTGGGCGGACAGGAATAATTCACCCCTCCACTTT. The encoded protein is CASSWADRNNSPLHF.